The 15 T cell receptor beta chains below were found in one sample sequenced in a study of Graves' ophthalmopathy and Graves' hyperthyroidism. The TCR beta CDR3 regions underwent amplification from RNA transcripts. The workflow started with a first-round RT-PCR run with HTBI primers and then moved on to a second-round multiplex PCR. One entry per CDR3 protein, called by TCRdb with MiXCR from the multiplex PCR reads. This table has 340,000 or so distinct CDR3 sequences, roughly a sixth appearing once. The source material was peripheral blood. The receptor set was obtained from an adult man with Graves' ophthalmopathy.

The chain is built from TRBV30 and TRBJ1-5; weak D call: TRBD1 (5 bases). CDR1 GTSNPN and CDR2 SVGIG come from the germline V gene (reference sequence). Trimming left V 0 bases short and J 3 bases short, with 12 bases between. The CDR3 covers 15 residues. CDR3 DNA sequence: TGTGCCTGGAGTGTAAGACGGGACTACAATCAGCCCCAGCATTTT. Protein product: CAWSVRRDYNQPQHF.

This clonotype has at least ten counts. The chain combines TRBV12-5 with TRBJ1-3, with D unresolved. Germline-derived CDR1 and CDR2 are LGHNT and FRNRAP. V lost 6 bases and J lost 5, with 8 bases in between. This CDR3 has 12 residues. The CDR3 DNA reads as TGTGCTAGTGGACTTGATAGAAACACCATATATTTT. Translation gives CASGLDRNTIYF.

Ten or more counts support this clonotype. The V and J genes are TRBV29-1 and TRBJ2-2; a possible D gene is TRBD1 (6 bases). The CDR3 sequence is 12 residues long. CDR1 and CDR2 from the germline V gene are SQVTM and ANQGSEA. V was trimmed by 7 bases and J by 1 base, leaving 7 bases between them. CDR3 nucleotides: TGCAGCGGGGGACAGAACACCGGGGAGCTGTTTTTT. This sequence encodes CSGGQNTGELFF.

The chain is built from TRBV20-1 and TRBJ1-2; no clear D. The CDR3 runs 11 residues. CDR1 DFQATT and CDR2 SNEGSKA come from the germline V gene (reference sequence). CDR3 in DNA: TGCACTACCGAAGCTAACTATGGCTACACCTTC. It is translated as CTTEANYGYTF.

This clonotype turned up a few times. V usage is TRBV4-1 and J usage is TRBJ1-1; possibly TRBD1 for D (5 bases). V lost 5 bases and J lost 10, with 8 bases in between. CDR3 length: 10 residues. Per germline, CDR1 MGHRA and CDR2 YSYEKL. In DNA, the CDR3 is TGCGCCAGCAGCTCGGGACGAGCTTTCTTT. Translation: CASSSGRAFF.

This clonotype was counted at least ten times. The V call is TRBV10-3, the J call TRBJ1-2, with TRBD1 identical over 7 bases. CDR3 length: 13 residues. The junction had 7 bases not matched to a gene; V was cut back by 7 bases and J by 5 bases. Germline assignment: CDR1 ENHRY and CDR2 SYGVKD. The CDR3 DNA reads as TGTGCCATCAAACGCGCAGGGGGTTATGGCTACACCTTC. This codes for CAIKRAGGYGYTF.

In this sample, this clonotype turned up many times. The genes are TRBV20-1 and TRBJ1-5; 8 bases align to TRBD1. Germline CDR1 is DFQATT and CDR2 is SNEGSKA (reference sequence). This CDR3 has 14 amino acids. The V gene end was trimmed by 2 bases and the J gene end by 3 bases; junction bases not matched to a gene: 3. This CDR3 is CSARQGANNQPQHF. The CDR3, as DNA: TGCAGTGCTAGACAGGGGGCGAACAATCAGCCCCAGCATTTT.

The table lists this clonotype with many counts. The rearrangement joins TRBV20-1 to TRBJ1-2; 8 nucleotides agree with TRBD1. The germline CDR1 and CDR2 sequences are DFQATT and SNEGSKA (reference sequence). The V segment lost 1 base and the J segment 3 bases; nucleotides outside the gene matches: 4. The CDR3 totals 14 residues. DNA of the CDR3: TGCAGTGCTAGAGTCGACAGGGGATACTATGGCTACACCTTC. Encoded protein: CSARVDRGYYGYTF.

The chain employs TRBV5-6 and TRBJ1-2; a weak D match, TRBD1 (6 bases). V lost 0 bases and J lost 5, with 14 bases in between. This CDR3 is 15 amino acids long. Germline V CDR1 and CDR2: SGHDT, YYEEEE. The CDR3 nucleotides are TGTGCCAGCAGCTTGGCCGGGGGCTCATCATATGGCTACACCTTC. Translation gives CASSLAGGSSYGYTF. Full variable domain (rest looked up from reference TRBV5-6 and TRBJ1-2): DAGVTQSPTHLIKTRGQQVTLRCSPKSGHDTVSWYQQALGQGPQFIFQYYEEEERQRGNFPDRFSGHQFPNYSSELNVNALLLGDSALYLCASSLAGGSSYGYTFGSGTRLTVV.

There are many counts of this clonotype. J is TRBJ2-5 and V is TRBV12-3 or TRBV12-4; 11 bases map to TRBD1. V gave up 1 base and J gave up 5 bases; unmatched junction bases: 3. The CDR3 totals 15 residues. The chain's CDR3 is CASSLGTGGLETQYF. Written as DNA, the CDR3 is TGTGCCAGCAGTTTAGGGACAGGGGGCTTGGAGACCCAGTACTTC.

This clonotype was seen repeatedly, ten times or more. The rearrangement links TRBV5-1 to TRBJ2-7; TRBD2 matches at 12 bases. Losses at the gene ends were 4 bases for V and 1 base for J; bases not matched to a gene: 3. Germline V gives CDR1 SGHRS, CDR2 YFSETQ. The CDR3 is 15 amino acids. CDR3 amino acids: CASSRTSGTSYEQYF. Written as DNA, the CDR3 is TGCGCCAGCAGCCGGACTAGCGGGACATCCTACGAGCAGTACTTC.

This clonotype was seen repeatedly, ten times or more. The CDR3 sequence is CSAIDSFLLGTEAFF. The CDR3 region has the DNA TGCAGTGCCATCGACAGCTTTCTCCTGGGGACTGAAGCTTTCTTT. The V and J genes are TRBV20-1 and TRBJ1-1, with D perhaps matching TRBD1 (5 bases). Deletions cut 6 bases from V and 5 bases from J, with 22 bases between. The CDR3 consists of 15 residues. The germline gives CDR1 DFQATT, CDR2 SNEGSKA (reference sequence).

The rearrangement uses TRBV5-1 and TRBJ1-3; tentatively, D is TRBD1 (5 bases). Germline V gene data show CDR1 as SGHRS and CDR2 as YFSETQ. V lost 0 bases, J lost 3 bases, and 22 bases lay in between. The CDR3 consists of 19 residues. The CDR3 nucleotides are TGCGCCAGCAGCTTGGTGGGGTTGGACACATCCAGCTATGGAAACACCATATATTTT. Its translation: CASSLVGLDTSSYGNTIYF.

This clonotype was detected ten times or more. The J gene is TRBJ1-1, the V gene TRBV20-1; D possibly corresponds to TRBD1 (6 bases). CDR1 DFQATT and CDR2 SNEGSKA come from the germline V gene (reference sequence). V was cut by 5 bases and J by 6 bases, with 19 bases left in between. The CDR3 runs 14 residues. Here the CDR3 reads CSAGGPTGAPEAFF. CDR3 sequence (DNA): TGCAGTGCTGGGGGGCCGACAGGAGCCCCTGAAGCTTTCTTT.

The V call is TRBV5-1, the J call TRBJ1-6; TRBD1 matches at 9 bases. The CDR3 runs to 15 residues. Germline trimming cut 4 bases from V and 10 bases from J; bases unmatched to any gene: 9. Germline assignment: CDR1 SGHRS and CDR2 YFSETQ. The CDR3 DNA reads TGCGCCAGCAGCGGCCGGGACAGGGAAGGATCACCCCTCCACTTT. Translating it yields CASSGRDREGSPLHF.